The rows below give T cell receptor beta chains drawn from one sample of a study of blood T cell repertoires in COVID-19. Clones were sequenced by immunoSEQ multiplex PCR, and TCRdb holds only the in-frame ones, with some missing. The table has approximately 35,000 clones, 80% seen once. The sequencing input was peripheral blood. These receptors originate from an elderly man with acute or convalescent COVID-19. CDR3s include the opening cysteine and the closing phenylalanine or tryptophan. D genes are given only for firm matches. For some rows the clone size is stated as once, few or many, or as a class when expanded; others skip it.

j_call,v_call,clone_size,d_call,cdr3_aa,cdr3_nt
TRBJ1-5,TRBV13,-,-,CASSLGGGGNQPQHF,TGTGCCAGCAGCTTAGGGGGAGGGGGCAATCAGCCCCAGCATTTT
TRBJ2-3,TRBV5-4,-,TRBD2,CASSLVMGGSNTDTQYF,TGTGCCAGCAGCTTGGTAATGGGCGGGAGCAACACAGATACGCAGTATTTT
TRBJ1-1,TRBV4-1,-,-,CASSRGGRNTEAFF,TGCGCCAGCAGCCGCGGGGGCCGGAACACTGAAGCTTTCTTT
TRBJ2-5,TRBV30,-,TRBD1,CAWGNRGKTQYF,TGTGCCTGGGGGAACAGGGGAAAGACCCAGTACTTC
TRBJ2-5,TRBV5-4,-,TRBD2,CASSLGAGVGETQYF,TGTGCCAGCAGCTTGGGTGCGGGAGTAGGGGAGACCCAGTACTTC
TRBJ1-2,TRBV5-1,once,TRBD1,CASSPSWDSLYGYTF,TGCGCCAGCAGCCCTAGTTGGGACAGCCTATATGGCTACACCTTC
TRBJ2-7,TRBV7-2,-,TRBD2,CASSLATSGGLYGEQYF,TGTGCCAGCAGCTTAGCGACTAGCGGGGGACTCTACGGAGAGCAGTACTTC
TRBJ1-1,TRBV3-1/TRBV3-2,-,TRBD1,CASSQEDRGPYTEAFF,TGTGCCAGCAGCCAGGAAGACAGGGGGCCTTACACTGAAGCTTTCTTT
TRBJ1-2,TRBV7-2,-,-,CASSPRRTVAGYGYTF,TGTGCCAGCAGCCCACGCAGGACAGTCGCTGGCTATGGCTACACCTTC
TRBJ1-1,TRBV9,-,-,CASSVGLGAVNTEAFF,TGTGCCAGCAGCGTAGGTTTGGGGGCGGTGAACACTGAAGCTTTCTTT
TRBJ2-7,TRBV21-1,-,-,CASSRTPTSGPYEQYF,TGTGCCAGCAGCAGAACACCGACTAGCGGCCCCTACGAGCAGTACTTC
TRBJ2-5,TRBV9,-,-,CASSVRGEYQETQYF,TGTGCCAGCAGCGTTCGAGGCGAGTACCAAGAGACCCAGTACTTC
TRBJ2-1,TRBV2,few,TRBD2,CASRRSGRSDEQFF,TGTGCCAGCAGACGTAGCGGGAGGAGCGATGAGCAGTTCTTC
TRBJ2-2,TRBV3-1/TRBV3-2,-,-,CASSPRRGSTGELFF,TGTGCCAGCAGCCCTCGGAGGGGTAGCACCGGGGAGCTGTTTTTT
TRBJ1-4,TRBV9,-,-,CASSVERTTNEKLFF,TGTGCCAGCAGCGTAGAGCGTACAACTAATGAAAAACTGTTTTTT
TRBJ2-7,TRBV27,-,TRBD1,CASSRKGTGSSYEQYF,TGTGCCAGCAGTAGAAAAGGGACAGGTTCATCCTACGAGCAGTACTTC
TRBJ2-7,TRBV10-3,-,-,CAISESYYEQYF,TGTGCCATCAGTGAGTCGTACTACGAGCAGTACTTC
TRBJ2-2,TRBV30,-,TRBD2,CAWRGGLATGELFF,TGTGCCTGGAGGGGGGGACTAGCGACCGGGGAGCTGTTTTTT
TRBJ2-2,TRBV7-9,-,TRBD2,CASSYRTSGRAANTGELFF,TGTGCCAGCAGCTACCGGACTAGCGGGAGGGCAGCGAACACCGGGGAGCTGTTTTTT
TRBJ2-3,TRBV5-5,-,TRBD1,CASSLISGGGTDTQYF,TGTGCCAGCAGCTTGATATCAGGGGGCGGCACAGATACGCAGTATTTT
TRBJ1-5,TRBV25-1,once,TRBD1,CASGDRFDQPQHF,TGTGCCAGCGGGGACAGATTTGATCAGCCCCAGCATTTT
TRBJ2-7,TRBV6-7,-,-,CASSAHSPGHQGMREQYF,TGTGCCAGCAGTGCGCACTCCCCAGGACATCAGGGGATGAGAGAGCAGTACTTC